A selection of T cell receptor beta chains follows, all from one sample in a study of T cells in Graves' hyperthyroidism and ophthalmopathy. TCRdb reanalysed the multiplex PCR reads using MiXCR and keeps one entry per CDR3 protein. This repertoire shows 35,000 to 40,000 distinct CDR3 sequences, around 48% found once; its top ten account for about 6.2%. Sequenced: blood. The receptors were gathered from a woman between 45 and 60 years old with Graves' hyperthyroidism that later progressed to Graves' ophthalmopathy. CDR3s include the opening cysteine and the closing phenylalanine or tryptophan. Fields, in order: CDR3 protein, V gene.

CDR3 protein: CAWSGQRGNIQYF; V gene: TRBV30
CDR3 protein: CAISESYQGDTEAFF; V gene: TRBV10-3
CDR3 protein: CAISESNTGELFF; V gene: TRBV10-3
CDR3 protein: CASSHRHGNTEAFF; V gene: TRBV3-1
CDR3 protein: CASSVGQGGNTIYF; V gene: TRBV9
CDR3 protein: CASSSTGELFF; V gene: TRBV12-3/TRBV12-4
CDR3 protein: CATSRAGGAQPQHF; V gene: TRBV15
CDR3 protein: CASSQGHSRNTEAFF; V gene: TRBV3-1
CDR3 protein: CASSGGTSGNYEQFF; V gene: TRBV5-4
CDR3 protein: CASELKGSYAFF; V gene: TRBV6-2/TRBV6-3
CDR3 protein: CASSLDRRASNEQFF; V gene: TRBV11-2
CDR3 protein: CASSLLAGVWQETQYF; V gene: TRBV7-9
CDR3 protein: CASSRHPSGTSADTQYF; V gene: TRBV2
CDR3 protein: CSARIRRTYNEQFF; V gene: TRBV20-1
CDR3 protein: CASSPGGNRGNTGELFF; V gene: TRBV4-1
CDR3 protein: CAWSVGTGTGQDEQYF; V gene: TRBV30
CDR3 protein: CASSISTQYF; V gene: TRBV7-6
CDR3 protein: CASSVGTGHYEQYF; V gene: TRBV7-9
CDR3 protein: CASRDLMDKSTDTQYF; V gene: TRBV12-3/TRBV12-4
CDR3 protein: CASSRATNTEAFF; V gene: TRBV18
CDR3 protein: CSDKTSGGYNEQFF; V gene: TRBV29-1
CDR3 protein: CASSGQGRDYGYTF; V gene: TRBV7-3
CDR3 protein: CVSSRISYGQYF; V gene: TRBV7-6
CDR3 protein: CASTVGDSGYTF; V gene: TRBV2
CDR3 protein: CASSPNQETQYF; V gene: TRBV7-3
CDR3 protein: CASSPSGGTDTQYF; V gene: TRBV7-3
CDR3 protein: CASSYSGATTNEKLFF; V gene: TRBV5-1
CDR3 protein: CASSLEIPTGLAGRYNEQFF; V gene: TRBV11-3
CDR3 protein: CASSEYRGAYEQYF; V gene: TRBV25-1
CDR3 protein: CSAVKSGNYEQYF; V gene: TRBV20-1
CDR3 protein: CSARENQQEARYF; V gene: TRBV20-1
CDR3 protein: CSAHPLAGLAGVEQYF; V gene: TRBV20-1
CDR3 protein: CSARQGIEAFF; V gene: TRBV20-1
CDR3 protein: CAWNHRVTPLHF; V gene: TRBV30
CDR3 protein: CASSRIGDRGLGEAFF; V gene: TRBV12-3/TRBV12-4
CDR3 protein: CASRQGRTDTQYF; V gene: TRBV6-1
CDR3 protein: CASSSASGQYEQYF; V gene: TRBV5-1
CDR3 protein: CASNPSSVRTGGLFF; V gene: TRBV24-1
CDR3 protein: CSGTGGSQETQHF; V gene: TRBV20-1
CDR3 protein: CASSAGTSGGQYF; V gene: TRBV19
CDR3 protein: CASSFSGRDTEAFF; V gene: TRBV5-4
CDR3 protein: CASSLAPSGFSTDTQYF; V gene: TRBV7-6
CDR3 protein: CASSRWERGETQHF; V gene: TRBV19
CDR3 protein: CSATARTNYEQYF; V gene: TRBV20-1
CDR3 protein: CASSHGGEEEEGYTF; V gene: TRBV7-8
CDR3 protein: CASGGQGSYEQYF; V gene: TRBV2
CDR3 protein: CASSKGIAGGYNEQFF; V gene: TRBV19
CDR3 protein: CSARGSAIHYNEQYF; V gene: TRBV20-1
CDR3 protein: CSAGPAIMETQYF; V gene: TRBV20-1